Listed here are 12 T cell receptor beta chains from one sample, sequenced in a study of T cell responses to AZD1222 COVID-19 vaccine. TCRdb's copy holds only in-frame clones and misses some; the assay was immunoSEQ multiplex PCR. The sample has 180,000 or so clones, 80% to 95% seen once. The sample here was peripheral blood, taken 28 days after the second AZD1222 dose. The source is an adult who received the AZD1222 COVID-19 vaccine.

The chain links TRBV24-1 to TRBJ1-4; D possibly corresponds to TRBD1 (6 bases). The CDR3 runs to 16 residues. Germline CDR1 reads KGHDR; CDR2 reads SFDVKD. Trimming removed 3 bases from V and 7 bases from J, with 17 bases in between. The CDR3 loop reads CATSDLRGKGGEKLFF. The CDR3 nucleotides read TGTGCCACCAGTGATCTCAGGGGAAAAGGAGGTGAAAAACTGTTTTTT.

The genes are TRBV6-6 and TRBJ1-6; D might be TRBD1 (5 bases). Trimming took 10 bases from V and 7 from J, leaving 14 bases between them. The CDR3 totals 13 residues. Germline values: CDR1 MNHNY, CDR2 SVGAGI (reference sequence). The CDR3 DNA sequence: TGTGCCATCACCGGGACCGGGAATTCACCCCTCCACTTT. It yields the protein CAITGTGNSPLHF.

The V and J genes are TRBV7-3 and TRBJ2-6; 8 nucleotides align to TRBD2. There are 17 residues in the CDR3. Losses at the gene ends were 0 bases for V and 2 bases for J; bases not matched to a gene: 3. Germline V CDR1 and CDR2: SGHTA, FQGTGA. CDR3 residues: CASSLTSGRAGANVLTF. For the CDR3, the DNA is TGTGCCAGCAGCTTAACGTCCGGGAGGGCTGGGGCCAACGTCCTGACTTTC.

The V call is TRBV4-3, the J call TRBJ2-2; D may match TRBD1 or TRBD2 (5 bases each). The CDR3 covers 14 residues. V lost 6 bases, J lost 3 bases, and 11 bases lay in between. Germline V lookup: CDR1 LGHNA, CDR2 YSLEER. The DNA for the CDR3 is TGCGCCAGCAGGGGGGTTTCACACACCGGGGAGCTGTTTTTT. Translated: CASRGVSHTGELFF.

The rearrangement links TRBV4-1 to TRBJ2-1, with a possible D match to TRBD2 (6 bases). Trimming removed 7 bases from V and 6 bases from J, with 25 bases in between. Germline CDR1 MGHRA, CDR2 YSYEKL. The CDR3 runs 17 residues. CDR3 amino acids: CASNHPTGEGRSNEQFF. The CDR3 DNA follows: TGCGCCAGCAACCACCCCACAGGAGAGGGGAGGTCCAATGAGCAGTTCTTC.

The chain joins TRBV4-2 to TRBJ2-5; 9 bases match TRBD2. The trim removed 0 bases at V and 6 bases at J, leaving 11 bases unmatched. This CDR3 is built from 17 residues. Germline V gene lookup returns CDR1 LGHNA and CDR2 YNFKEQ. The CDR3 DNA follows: TGTGCCAGCAGCCAAGACCCGGGCCATAGCGGGAGTAAGACCCAGTACTTC. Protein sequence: CASSQDPGHSGSKTQYF.

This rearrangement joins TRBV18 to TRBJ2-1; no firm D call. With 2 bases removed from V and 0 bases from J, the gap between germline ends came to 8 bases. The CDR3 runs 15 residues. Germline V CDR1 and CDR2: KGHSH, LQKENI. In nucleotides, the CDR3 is TGTGCCAGCTCACCAGGACCGAGCTCCTACAATGAGCAGTTCTTC. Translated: CASSPGPSSYNEQFF.

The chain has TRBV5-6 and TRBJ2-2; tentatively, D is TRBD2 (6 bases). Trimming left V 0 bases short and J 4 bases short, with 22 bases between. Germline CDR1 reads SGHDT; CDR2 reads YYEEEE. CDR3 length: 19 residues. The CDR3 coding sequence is TGTGCCAGCAGCTTGGGGAGGGGAGCGATTTCCCAAAGCACCGGGGAGCTGTTTTTT. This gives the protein CASSLGRGAISQSTGELFF.

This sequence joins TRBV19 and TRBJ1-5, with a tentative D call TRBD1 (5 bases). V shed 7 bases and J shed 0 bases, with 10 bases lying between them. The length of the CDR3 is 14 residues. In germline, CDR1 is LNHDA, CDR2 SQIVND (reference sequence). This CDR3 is CASKGQTSNQPQHF. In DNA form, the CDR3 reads TGTGCCAGTAAGGGGCAGACTAGCAATCAGCCCCAGCATTTT.

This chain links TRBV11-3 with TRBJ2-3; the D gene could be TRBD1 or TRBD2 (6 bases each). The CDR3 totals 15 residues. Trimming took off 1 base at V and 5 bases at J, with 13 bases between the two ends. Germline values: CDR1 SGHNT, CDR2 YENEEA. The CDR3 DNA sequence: TGTGCCAGCAGCTTAGGGAGGGGGGAGGTAGATACGCAGTATTTT. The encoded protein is CASSLGRGEVDTQYF.

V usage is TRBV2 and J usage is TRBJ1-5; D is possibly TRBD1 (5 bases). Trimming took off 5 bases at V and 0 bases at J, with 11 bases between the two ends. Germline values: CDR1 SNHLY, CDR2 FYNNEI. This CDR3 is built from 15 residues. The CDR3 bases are TGTGCCAGCAGTTTCCGACAGAATAGCAATCAGCCCCAGCATTTT. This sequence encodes CASSFRQNSNQPQHF.

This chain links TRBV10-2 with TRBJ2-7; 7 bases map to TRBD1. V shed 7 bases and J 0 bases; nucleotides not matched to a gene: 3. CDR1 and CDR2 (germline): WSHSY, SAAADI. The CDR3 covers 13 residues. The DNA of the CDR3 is TGCGCCAGCACCGGGACAGCCTCCTACGAGCAGTACTTC. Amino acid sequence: CASTGTASYEQYF.